The sequence of this T cell receptor beta chain was determined in a study of T-cell reconstitution after alpha-beta-depleted transplantation in children. A TCRbeta library incorporating unique molecular identifiers was prepared. TCRdb itself ran the PCR reads through MiXCR, one entry per CDR3 protein. Of about 610,000 distinct CDR3 sequences in the sample, over 9.5% are singletons; the top ten hold 4%. Germline values: CDR1 MDHEN, CDR2 SYDVKM. Germline trimming cut 5 bases from V and 3 bases from J; bases unmatched to any gene: 4. The CDR3 length is 14 residues. As regards this clonotype: One base away lies a much larger clone, so this may be a sequencing read error.

This chain joins TRBV28 and TRBJ2-7; the match to TRBD2 covers 10 bases. This TCR was recovered from a human donor who donated a stem cell graft to a child with acute myeloid leukemia. The specimen was PBMCs from the stem cell graft donor, collected from the stem cell graft. The CDR3 DNA is TGTGCCAGCAGTCTTCTAGCGGGAGACTACGAGCAGTACTTC. Amino acid sequence: CASSLLAGDYEQYF.